This T cell receptor beta chain was recovered during a study of T cells in Graves' hyperthyroidism and ophthalmopathy. The CDR3 regions of TCR beta were amplified from RNA transcripts. HTBI primers were employed in a first-round RT-PCR of the TCR CDR3. TCRdb re-called the multiplex PCR reads through MiXCR, storing one row per CDR3 protein. The sample shows about 250,000 distinct CDR3 sequences, 12% to 15% of them seen only once. Only a few counts were recorded for this clonotype. This CDR3 spans 15 amino acids. Germline V gives CDR1 LNHNV, CDR2 YYDKDF (reference sequence). Trimming cost V 8 bases and J 2 bases, with 17 bases left between them.

The chain combines TRBV15 with TRBJ2-3, with D perhaps assigned TRBD1 or TRBD2 (5 bases each). This TCR came from a woman in her 50s with Graves' hyperthyroidism that later progressed to Graves' ophthalmopathy. Input material: blood. In DNA form, the CDR3 reads TGTGCCACCCGTTATGGGGCGGGTTACACAGATACGCAGTATTTT. Protein sequence: CATRYGAGYTDTQYF.